Given below is one T cell receptor beta chain in context. The CDR3 extends over 16 amino acids. Germline CDR1 and CDR2: MNHNY and SVGAGI (reference sequence). After removal of 6 bases from V and 6 bases from J, the junction contained 11 bases not matched to a gene. Authors' methods: The assay estimated nucleated cells by amplifying reference gene primers. Clones were sequenced by immunoSEQ multiplex PCR, and TCRdb holds only the in-frame ones, with some missing. V, J and clone size are taken as reported in that table, and D and trimming were inferred from the DNA itself. The table has about 310,000 clones, around 90% seen once. The sample originates from a study of blood T cell repertoires in COVID-19. About the research overall: COVID-19 samples, acute and convalescent, were from the United States, Italy and Spain. PBMCs, B-cell-depleted T cells, or T cells provided the cDNA or gDNA that made up the material.

This clonotype was obtained from a man aged 50 to 60 with active or convalescent COVID-19. The chain employs TRBV6-6 and TRBJ2-2; 9 bases agree with TRBD1. The sample was peripheral blood. The CDR3 protein is CASRRPGTGKAGELFF. CDR3 DNA: TGTGCCAGCAGGCGACCGGGGACAGGGAAGGCCGGGGAGCTGTTTTTT.